This T cell receptor (beta chain) is from a study of synovial regulatory T cells in juvenile arthritis (dated by TCRdb to between 2014 and 2017). Study-wide context: Of the sequenced patients, three were therapy-naive, one was treated with methotrexate plus infliximab, roughly six were treated with methotrexate, and one lacked treatment information. TCRbeta CDR3 repertoires of blood iaTreg cells, other blood Treg cells and synovial fluid Treg cells from matched patient samples were compared in the study. Effector T cell subsets from the study cohort were also sequenced for comparisons, but the Treg dataset by itself includes only blood Treg cells and synovial fluid Treg cells. Treg and Teff subsets from approximately 10 JIA patients with active disease were included in the TCR repertoire comparisons. The research as a whole found: Blood iaTreg cells showed lower TCR diversity than other blood Treg cells, consistent with antigen-driven expansion. Across patients, iaTreg TCR repertoires were largely private and overlapped partially with synovial Teff repertoires and blood CPL repertoires. Synovial Treg cells shared more CDR3 sequences with iaTreg cells than with other blood Treg cells; Chao-Jaccard similarity confirmed closer relation.

The library was generated by the immunoSEQ multiplex PCR assay. TCRbeta CDR3 sequencing was carried out by Adaptive Biotechnologies. In the source study's methods: Repertoire similarity was assessed using the Chao-modified Jaccard index and the median clonotype overlap from 200 random subsamples at equal sample size. The similarity analyses were run on either productive nucleotide sequences or amino acid sequences translated in silico. Hierarchical clustering with single linkage and t-SNE based on Chao-modified Jaccard distances were applied for the comparison of repertoires. Repertoire diversity was quantified with the Renyi index, after sample size normalisation, across a range of alpha values. The source is immuneACCESS, and TCRdb retained only in-frame sequences with V and J called. Part of the clones is not carried over; for the studies checked, unresolved V genes explain less than half of this, and the remainder is unexplained. D and trimming were read from the DNA, whereas the V and J calls and clone size are those reported in that table. This sample's table carries around 10,000 clones. Around 0.71% of the sample lies in the top ten.

TCR repertoire donors were about eleven juvenile idiopathic arthritis patients with active disease who had not reached inactive disease, 3 polyarticular and 8 oligoarticular. A median age of nearly 12 years (range about 2.1-25) and a median disease duration of approximately 7 years (range 0.2-19.1) were recorded for the TCR-sequenced patients. Samples for TCR repertoire analysis came from two centres in Italy. Peripheral blood mononuclear cells were isolated using a Histopaque-1077 density gradient and were cryopreserved in around 90% FCS with 10% DMSO. Inclusive of the bounding cysteine and phenylalanine, the CDR3 is 10 residues long. DNA was not recorded. From the germline V gene, CDR1 is SNHLY and CDR2 is FYNNEI. About this clone: It lacks a known antigen.

This receptor was obtained from a donor younger than 30 with juvenile idiopathic arthritis. What was sequenced was Treg cells from blood. The meaning of the sample's cell subset or site label: remaining (HLA-DR-negative) circulating blood Treg cells. The chain is made from TRBV2 and TRBJ1-2. The encoded CDR3 is CASSVGGYTF.